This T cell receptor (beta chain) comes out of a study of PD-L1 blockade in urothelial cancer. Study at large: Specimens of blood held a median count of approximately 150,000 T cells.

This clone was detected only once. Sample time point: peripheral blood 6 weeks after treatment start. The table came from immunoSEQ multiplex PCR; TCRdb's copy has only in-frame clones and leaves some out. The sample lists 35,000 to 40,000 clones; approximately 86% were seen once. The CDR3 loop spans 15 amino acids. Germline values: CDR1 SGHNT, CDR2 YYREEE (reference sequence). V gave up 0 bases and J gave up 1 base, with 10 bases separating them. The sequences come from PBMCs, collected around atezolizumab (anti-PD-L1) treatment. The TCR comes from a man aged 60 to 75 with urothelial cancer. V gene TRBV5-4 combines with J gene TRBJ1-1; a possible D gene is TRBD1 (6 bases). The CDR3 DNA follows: TGTGCCAGCAGCTTGGCCGCCAGGGGGAACACTGAAGCTTTCTTT. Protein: CASSLAARGNTEAFF.